The T cell receptor (beta chain) under discussion was sequenced for a study of shared clonotypes between healthy human individuals. Some clones are missing from TCRdb's copy, which holds only in-frame ones; the method was immunoSEQ multiplex PCR. This sample has about 2.4 million clones, with approximately 94% found just once. Germline-derived CDR1 and CDR2 are SGHRS and YFSETQ. The CDR3 sequence is 17 residues long. Trimming cost V 3 bases and J 2 bases; bases outside gene matches: 9. This rearrangement joins TRBV5-1 to TRBJ2-2, with TRBD2 identical over 8 bases. The specimen sequenced was naive CD4+ T cells from PBMCs. Subset indicated: CD45RA+ positively selected. This sequence was found in a man younger than 35 in good health. Some clones in this sample may be carry-over from other donors' samples. The CDR3 region has the DNA TGCGCCAGCAGCTCATTGGGACTAGGTTCAAACACCGGGGAGCTGTTTTTT. Protein product: CASSSLGLGSNTGELFF.